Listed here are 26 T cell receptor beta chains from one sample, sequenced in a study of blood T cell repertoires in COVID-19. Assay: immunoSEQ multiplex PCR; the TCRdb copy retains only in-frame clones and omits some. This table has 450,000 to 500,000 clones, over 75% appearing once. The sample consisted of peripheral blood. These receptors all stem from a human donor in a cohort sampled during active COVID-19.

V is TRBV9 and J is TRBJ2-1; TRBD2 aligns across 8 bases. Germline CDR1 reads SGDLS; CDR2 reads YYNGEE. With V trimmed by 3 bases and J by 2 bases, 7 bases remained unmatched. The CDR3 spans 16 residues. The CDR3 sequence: CASSALLAATYNEQFF. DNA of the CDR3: TGTGCCAGCAGCGCCCTACTAGCGGCTACCTACAATGAGCAGTTCTTC. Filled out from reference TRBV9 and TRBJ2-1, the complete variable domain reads DSGVTQTPKHLITATGQRVTLRCSPRSGDLSVYWYQQSLDQGLQFLIQYYNGEERAKGNILERFSAQQFPDLHSELNLSSLELGDSALYFCASSALLAATYNEQFFGPGTRLTVL.

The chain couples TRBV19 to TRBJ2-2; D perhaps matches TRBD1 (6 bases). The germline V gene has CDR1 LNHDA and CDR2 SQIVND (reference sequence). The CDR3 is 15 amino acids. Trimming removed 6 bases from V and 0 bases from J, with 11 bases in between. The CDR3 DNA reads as TGTGCCAGTAGCAGGGGACCATCGAACACCGGGGAGCTGTTTTTT. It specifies CASSRGPSNTGELFF.

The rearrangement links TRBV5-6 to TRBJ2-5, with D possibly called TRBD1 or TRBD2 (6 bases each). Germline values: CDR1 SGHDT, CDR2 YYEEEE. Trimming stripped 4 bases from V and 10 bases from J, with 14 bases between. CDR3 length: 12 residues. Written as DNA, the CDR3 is TGTGCCAGCAGCCTGGGGGGCATGGACCAGTACTTC. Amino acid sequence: CASSLGGMDQYF.

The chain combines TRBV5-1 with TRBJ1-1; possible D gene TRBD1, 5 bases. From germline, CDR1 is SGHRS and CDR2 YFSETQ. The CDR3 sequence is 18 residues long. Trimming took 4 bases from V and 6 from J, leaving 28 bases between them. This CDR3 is CASSGKVTGILGGAEAFF. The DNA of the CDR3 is TGCGCCAGCAGCGGGAAGGTCACCGGCATCCTCGGAGGGGCTGAAGCTTTCTTT.

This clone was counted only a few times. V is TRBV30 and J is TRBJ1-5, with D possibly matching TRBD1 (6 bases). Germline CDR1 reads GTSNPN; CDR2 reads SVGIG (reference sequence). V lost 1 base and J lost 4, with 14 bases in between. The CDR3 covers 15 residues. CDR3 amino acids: CAWSEGTGWNQPQHF. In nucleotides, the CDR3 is TGTGCCTGGAGTGAAGGTACAGGGTGGAATCAGCCCCAGCATTTT.

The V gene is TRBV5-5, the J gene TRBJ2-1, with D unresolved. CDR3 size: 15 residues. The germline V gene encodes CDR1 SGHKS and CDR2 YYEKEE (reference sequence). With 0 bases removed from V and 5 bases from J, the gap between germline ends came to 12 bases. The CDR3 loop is CASSLVGSLNNEQFF. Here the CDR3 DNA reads TGTGCCAGCAGCTTGGTCGGTTCACTAAACAATGAGCAGTTCTTC.

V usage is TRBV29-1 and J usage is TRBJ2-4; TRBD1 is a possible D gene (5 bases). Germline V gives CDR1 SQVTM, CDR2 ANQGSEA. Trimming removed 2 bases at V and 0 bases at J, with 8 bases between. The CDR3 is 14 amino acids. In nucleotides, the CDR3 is TGCAGCGTTGAACGACAGCTAGCCAAAAACATTCAGTACTTC. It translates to CSVERQLAKNIQYF.

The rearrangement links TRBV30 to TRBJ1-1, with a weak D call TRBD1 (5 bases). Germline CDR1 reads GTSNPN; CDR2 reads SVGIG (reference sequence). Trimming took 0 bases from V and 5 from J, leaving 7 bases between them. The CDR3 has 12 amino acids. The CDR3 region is CAWSVGQTEAFF. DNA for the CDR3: TGTGCCTGGAGTGTGGGGCAAACTGAAGCTTTCTTT.

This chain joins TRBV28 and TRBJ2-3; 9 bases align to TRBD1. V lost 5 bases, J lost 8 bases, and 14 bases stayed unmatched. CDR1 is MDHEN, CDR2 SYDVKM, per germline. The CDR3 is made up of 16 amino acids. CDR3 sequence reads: CASSAPGTGYFGTQYF. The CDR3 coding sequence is TGTGCCAGCAGTGCCCCCGGGACAGGGTACTTCGGTACGCAGTATTTT.

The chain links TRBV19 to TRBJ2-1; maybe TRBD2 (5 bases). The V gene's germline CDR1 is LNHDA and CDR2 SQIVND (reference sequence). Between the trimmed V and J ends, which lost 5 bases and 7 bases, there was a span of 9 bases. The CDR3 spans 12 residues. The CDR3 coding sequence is TGTGCCAGTAGTTATACTAGAAATGAGCAGTTCTTC. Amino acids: CASSYTRNEQFF. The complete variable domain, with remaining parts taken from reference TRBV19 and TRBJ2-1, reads DGGITQSPKYLFRKEGQNVTLSCEQNLNHDAMYWYRQDPGQGLRLIYYSQIVNDFQKGDIAEGYSVSREKKESFPLTVTSAQKNPTAFYLCASSYTRNEQFFGPGTRLTVL.

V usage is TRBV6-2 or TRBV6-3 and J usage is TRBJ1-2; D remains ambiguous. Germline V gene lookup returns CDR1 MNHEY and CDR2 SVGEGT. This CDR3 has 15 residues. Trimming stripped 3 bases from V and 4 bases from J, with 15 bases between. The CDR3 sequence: CASSYGNEGVYGYTF. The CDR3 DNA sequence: TGTGCCAGCAGTTATGGAAATGAGGGTGTCTATGGCTACACCTTC.

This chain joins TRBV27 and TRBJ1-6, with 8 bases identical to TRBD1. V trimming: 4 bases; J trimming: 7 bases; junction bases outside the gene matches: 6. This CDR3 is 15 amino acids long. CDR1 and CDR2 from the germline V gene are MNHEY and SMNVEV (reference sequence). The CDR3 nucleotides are TGTGCCAGCAGTTCAGGACAGGGTAACAATTCACCCCTCCACTTT. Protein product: CASSSGQGNNSPLHF.

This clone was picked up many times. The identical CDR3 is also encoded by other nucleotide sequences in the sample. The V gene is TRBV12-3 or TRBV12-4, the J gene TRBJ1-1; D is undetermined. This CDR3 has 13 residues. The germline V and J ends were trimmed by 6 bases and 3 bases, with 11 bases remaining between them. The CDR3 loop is CASSPTRHTEAFF. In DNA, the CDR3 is TGTGCCAGCAGCCCGACTCGGCACACTGAAGCTTTCTTT.

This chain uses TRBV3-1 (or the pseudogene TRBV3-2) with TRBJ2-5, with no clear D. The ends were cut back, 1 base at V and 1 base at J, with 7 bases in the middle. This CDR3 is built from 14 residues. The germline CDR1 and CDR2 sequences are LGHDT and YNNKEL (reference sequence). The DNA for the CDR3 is TGTGCCAGCAGCCAAGTGCCAGGCCAAGAGACCCAGTACTTC. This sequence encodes CASSQVPGQETQYF.

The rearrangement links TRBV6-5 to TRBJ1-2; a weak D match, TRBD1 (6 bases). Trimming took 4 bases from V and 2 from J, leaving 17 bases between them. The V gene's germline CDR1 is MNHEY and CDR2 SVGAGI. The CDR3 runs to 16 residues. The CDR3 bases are TGTGCCAGCAGTTCTAGGGGGGGCCCCGCCAACTATGGCTACACCTTC. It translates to CASSSRGGPANYGYTF.

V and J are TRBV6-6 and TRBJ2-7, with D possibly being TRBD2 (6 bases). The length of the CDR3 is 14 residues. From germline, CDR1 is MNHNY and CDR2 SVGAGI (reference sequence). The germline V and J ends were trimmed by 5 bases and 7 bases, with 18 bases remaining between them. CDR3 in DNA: TGTGCCAGCAGTAACGCGGGGAACGTGGATGAGCAGTACTTC. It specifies CASSNAGNVDEQYF.

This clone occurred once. The CDR3 sequence is CASSFQGTDTQYF. Here the CDR3 DNA reads TGTGCCAGCAGCTTCCAGGGCACAGATACGCAGTATTTT. This chain connects TRBV5-4 to TRBJ2-3; D gene uncertain. Looked up from germline, CDR1 is SGHNT and CDR2 is YYREEE (reference sequence). Trimming left V 2 bases short and J 1 base short, with 5 bases between. The CDR3 loop spans 13 amino acids. The variable domain in full, completed from reference TRBV5-4 and TRBJ2-3, reads ETGVTQSPTHLIKTRGQQVTLRCSSQSGHNTVSWYQQALGQGPQFIFQYYREEENGRGNFPPRFSGLQFPNYSSELNVNALELDDSALYLCASSFQGTDTQYFGPGTRLTVL.

Here the CDR3 reads CSVDAVGGADTQYF. In DNA, the CDR3 is TGCAGCGTTGACGCGGTAGGGGGCGCAGATACGCAGTATTTT. The V gene is TRBV29-1, the J gene TRBJ2-3; 7 positions agree with TRBD1. V gave up 3 bases and J gave up 4 bases; unmatched junction bases: 7. CDR1 and CDR2 (germline): SQVTM, ANQGSEA. There are 14 residues in the CDR3.

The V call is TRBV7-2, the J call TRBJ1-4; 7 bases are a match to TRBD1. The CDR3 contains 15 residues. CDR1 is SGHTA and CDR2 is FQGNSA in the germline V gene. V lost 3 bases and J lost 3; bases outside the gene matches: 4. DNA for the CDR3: TGTGCCAGCAGCTTGGGGACAGTCCCTAATGAAAAACTGTTTTTT. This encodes CASSLGTVPNEKLFF. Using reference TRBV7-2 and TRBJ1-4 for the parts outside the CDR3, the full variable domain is GAGVSQSPSNKVTEKGKDVELRCDPISGHTALYWYRQSLGQGLEFLIYFQGNSAPDKSGLPSDRFSAERTGGSVSTLTIQRTQQEDSAVYLCASSLGTVPNEKLFFGSGTQLSVL.

CDR3 amino acids: CASSLGQGQHEQYF. CDR3 bases: TGTGCCAGCAGCTTAGGACAGGGGCAGCACGAGCAGTACTTC. The chain uses TRBV11-3 and TRBJ2-7; TRBD1 matches at 8 bases. This CDR3 has 14 amino acids. The germline gives CDR1 SGHNT, CDR2 YENEEA. The V and J ends lost 1 base and 5 bases, in that order; junction bases with no gene match: 4.

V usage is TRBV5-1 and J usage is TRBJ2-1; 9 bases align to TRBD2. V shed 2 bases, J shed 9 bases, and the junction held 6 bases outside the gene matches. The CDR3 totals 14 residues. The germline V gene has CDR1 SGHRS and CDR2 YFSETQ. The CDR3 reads CASSFPREGSEQFF. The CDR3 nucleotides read TGCGCCAGCAGCTTTCCGCGGGAGGGGAGTGAGCAGTTCTTC.

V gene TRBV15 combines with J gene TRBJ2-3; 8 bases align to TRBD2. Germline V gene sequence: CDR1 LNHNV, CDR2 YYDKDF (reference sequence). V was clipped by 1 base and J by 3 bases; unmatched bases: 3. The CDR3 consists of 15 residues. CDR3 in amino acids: CATSRAGGGTDTQYF. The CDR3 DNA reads TGTGCCACCAGCAGAGCGGGAGGGGGTACAGATACGCAGTATTTT.

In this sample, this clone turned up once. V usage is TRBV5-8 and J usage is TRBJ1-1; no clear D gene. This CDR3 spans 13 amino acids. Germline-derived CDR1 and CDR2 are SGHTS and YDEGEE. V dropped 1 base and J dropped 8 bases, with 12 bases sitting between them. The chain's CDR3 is CASSLKGRSEAFF. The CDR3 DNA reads TGTGCCAGCAGCTTGAAAGGTCGGAGCGAAGCTTTCTTT.

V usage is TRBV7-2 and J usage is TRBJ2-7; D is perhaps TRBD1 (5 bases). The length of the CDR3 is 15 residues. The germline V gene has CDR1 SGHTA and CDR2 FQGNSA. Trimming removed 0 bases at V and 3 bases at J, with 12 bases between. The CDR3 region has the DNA TGTGCCAGCAGCTTAGCGCAGGGCAGGAGCTACGAGCAGTACTTC. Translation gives CASSLAQGRSYEQYF.

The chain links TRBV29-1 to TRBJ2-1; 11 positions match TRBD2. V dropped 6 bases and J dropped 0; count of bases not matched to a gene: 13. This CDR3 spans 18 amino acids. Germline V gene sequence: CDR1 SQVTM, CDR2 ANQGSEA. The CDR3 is CSVRPLAGGPSSYNEQFF. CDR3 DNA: TGCAGCGTGCGCCCGCTAGCGGGAGGCCCTAGCTCCTACAATGAGCAGTTCTTC.

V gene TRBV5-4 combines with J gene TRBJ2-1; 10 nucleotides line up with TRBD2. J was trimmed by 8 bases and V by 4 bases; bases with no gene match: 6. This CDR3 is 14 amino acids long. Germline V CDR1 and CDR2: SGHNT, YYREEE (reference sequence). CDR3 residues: CASSTSSGSDEQFF. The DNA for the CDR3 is TGTGCCAGCAGCACCTCTAGCGGGAGTGATGAGCAGTTCTTC. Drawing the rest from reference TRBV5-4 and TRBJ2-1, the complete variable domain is ETGVTQSPTHLIKTRGQQVTLRCSSQSGHNTVSWYQQALGQGPQFIFQYYREEENGRGNFPPRFSGLQFPNYSSELNVNALELDDSALYLCASSTSSGSDEQFFGPGTRLTVL.